Listed below are T cell receptor beta chains from one sample, sequenced in a study of cytomegalovirus exposure and HLA in healthy donors. Repertoires were generated with immunoSEQ multiplex PCR, while TCRdb's copy carries only in-frame clones and drops some. The table shows about 140,000 clones, with roughly 80% occurring only once. Sequencing used PBMCs. The receptor set was obtained from a female donor in good health and CMV-seronegative. CDR3s include the opening cysteine and the closing phenylalanine or tryptophan. D genes are given only for firm matches. Only part of the rows carry a size: once, few, many, or a class if the clone is expanded.

d_gene	v_gene	abundance	j_gene	CDR3aa	CDR3nt
.	TRBV6-5	.	TRBJ2-7	CASSYSGEQYF	TGTGCCAGCAGTTACTCCGGGGAGCAGTACTTC
TRBD1	TRBV6-5	.	TRBJ2-5	CASRRTGQETQYF	TGTGCCAGCAGACGGACAGGCCAAGAGACCCAGTACTTC
.	TRBV28	.	TRBJ2-7	CASRGTPSYEQYF	TGTGCCAGCCGCGGGACGCCATCCTACGAGCAGTACTTC
TRBD2	TRBV7-2	.	TRBJ2-1	CASSLVGGMDEQFF	TGTGCCAGCAGCTTAGTGGGGGGGATGGATGAGCAGTTCTTC
.	TRBV5-6	.	TRBJ1-3	CASSHRVNTIYF	TGTGCCAGCAGCCACCGGGTAAACACCATATATTTT
.	TRBV6-1	.	TRBJ1-1	CASSEARGGGAEAFF	TGTGCCAGCAGTGAAGCACGGGGTGGAGGGGCTGAAGCTTTCTTT
TRBD2	TRBV4-1	.	TRBJ2-3	CASSQEKLAGVDTQYF	TGCGCCAGCAGCCAAGAGAAGCTAGCGGGAGTAGATACGCAGTATTTT
.	TRBV27	.	TRBJ1-1	CASRVGLLNTEAFF	TGTGCCAGCAGAGTTGGACTTTTGAACACTGAAGCTTTCTTT
.	TRBV6-5	.	TRBJ2-7	CASSSWGEVHYEQYF	TGTGCCAGCAGTTCCTGGGGGGAGGTACACTACGAGCAGTACTTC
TRBD2	TRBV6-5	few	TRBJ2-7	CASSVTSGSSYEQYF	TGTGCCAGCAGTGTGACTAGCGGGAGCTCCTACGAGCAGTACTTC
.	TRBV5-5	few	TRBJ1-1	CASSLRGMNTEAFF	TGTGCCAGCAGCTTGCGGGGGATGAACACTGAAGCTTTCTTT
TRBD2	TRBV4-2	.	TRBJ2-7	CASSQGEREVEQYF	TGTGCCAGCAGCCAAGGAGAGCGGGAGGTCGAGCAGTACTTC
TRBD2	TRBV29-1	.	TRBJ2-5	CSVSGRASLETQYF	TGCAGCGTTAGCGGGAGGGCTTCCTTGGAGACCCAGTACTTC
TRBD1	TRBV18	.	TRBJ2-7	CASSPGQGAYEQYF	TGTGCCAGCTCACCGGGACAGGGGGCGTACGAGCAGTACTTC
.	TRBV21-1	once	TRBJ2-3	CASSNPDRGDLLDTQYF	TGTGCCAGCAGCAATCCGGACAGGGGGGATCTTCTCGATACGCAGTATTTT
.	TRBV5-4	.	TRBJ2-6	CASGEASSGANVLTF	TGTGCCAGCGGGGAGGCCAGCTCTGGGGCCAACGTCCTGACTTTC
.	TRBV10-3	.	TRBJ2-7	CAISGTYYEQYF	TGTGCCATCAGTGGAACCTACTACGAGCAGTACTTC
.	TRBV28	.	TRBJ2-7	CASRTPGTGPEQYF	TGTGCCAGCAGAACGCCTGGGACTGGACCTGAGCAGTACTTC
TRBD2	TRBV15	.	TRBJ2-1	CATSNRLAGPNEQFF	TGTGCCACCAGCAACCGACTAGCGGGACCCAATGAGCAGTTCTTC
TRBD1	TRBV6-5	.	TRBJ1-5	CASSTDRAPNQPQHF	TGTGCCAGCAGTACAGACAGGGCCCCCAATCAGCCCCAGCATTTT
.	TRBV15	.	TRBJ2-2	CATGTENTGELFF	TGTGCCACCGGGACTGAGAACACCGGGGAGCTGTTTTTT
TRBD2	TRBV7-9	.	TRBJ2-1	CASRGLAVYNEQFF	TGTGCCAGCAGGGGACTAGCGGTCTACAATGAGCAGTTCTTC
.	TRBV15	.	TRBJ2-7	CATSFSTVYEQYF	TGTGCCACCAGCTTCTCGACAGTCTACGAGCAGTACTTC
TRBD2	TRBV10-2	.	TRBJ2-7	CASSVPGTSGPKRPEQYF	TGCGCCAGCAGTGTTCCCGGGACTAGCGGCCCAAAGCGTCCCGAGCAGTACTTC
.	TRBV28	.	TRBJ1-5	CASSWTGNNQPQHF	TGTGCCAGCAGTTGGACGGGGAATAATCAGCCCCAGCATTTT
.	TRBV27	.	TRBJ2-3	CASSLVTSTDTQYF	TGTGCCAGCAGTTTGGTCACTAGCACAGATACGCAGTATTTT
.	TRBV7-3	.	TRBJ1-5	CASSALGGRNQPQHF	TGTGCCAGCAGCGCCCTGGGGGGGCGCAATCAGCCCCAGCATTTT
TRBD2	TRBV7-6	.	TRBJ2-5	CASSPSPNSGRANGTQYF	TGTGCCAGCAGCCCAAGCCCCAATAGCGGGAGGGCCAATGGGACCCAGTACTTC
TRBD2	TRBV7-2	.	TRBJ2-3	CASSLLAGGTDTQYF	TGTGCCAGCAGCTTACTAGCGGGTGGCACAGATACGCAGTATTTT
.	TRBV5-1	many	TRBJ1-1	CASSLGRGARTEAFF	TGCGCCAGCAGCTTGGGTAGGGGCGCAAGAACTGAAGCTTTCTTT
.	TRBV28	.	TRBJ1-5	CASSFGEGELSNQPQHF	TGTGCCAGCAGTTTCGGGGAGGGAGAGTTGAGCAATCAGCCCCAGCATTTT
TRBD2	TRBV11-2	.	TRBJ2-7	CASSFILAQTYEQYF	TGTGCCAGCAGCTTCATACTAGCGCAGACCTACGAGCAGTACTTC
TRBD2	TRBV7-3	few	TRBJ2-5	CASSLGLAGAQETQYF	TGTGCCAGCAGCCTCGGACTAGCGGGAGCCCAAGAGACCCAGTACTTC
TRBD1	TRBV28	.	TRBJ1-5	CASSRDRGYQPQHF	TGTGCCAGCAGCCGGGACAGGGGGTATCAGCCCCAGCATTTT
.	TRBV5-1	.	TRBJ2-7	CASSLAEGPGEYEQYF	TGCGCCAGCAGCTTGGCCGAGGGGCCAGGGGAATACGAGCAGTACTTC
TRBD2	TRBV11-2	.	TRBJ2-3	CASSSTPSGRRDTQYF	TGTGCCAGCAGCTCTACTCCTAGCGGGAGGAGGGATACGCAGTATTTT
.	TRBV28	once	TRBJ2-2	CASSFRVTGELFF	TGTGCCAGCAGTTTCCGGGTCACCGGGGAGCTGTTTTTT
.	TRBV19	.	TRBJ1-1	CASSIGGGTEAFF	TGTGCCAGTAGTATTGGGGGCGGCACTGAAGCTTTCTTT
TRBD1	TRBV19	.	TRBJ2-3	CASSRTGNYPSDTQYF	TGTGCCAGTAGCCGGACAGGGAACTACCCTTCAGATACGCAGTATTTT
TRBD2	TRBV15	.	TRBJ2-3	CATSRKREGQDTQYF	TGTGCCACCAGCAGGAAGCGGGAGGGCCAAGATACGCAGTATTTT
TRBD1	TRBV4-1	once	TRBJ1-5	CASSQDPTGGSNQPQHF	TGCGCCAGCAGCCAAGACCCGACAGGGGGGAGCAATCAGCCCCAGCATTTT
.	TRBV7-2	.	TRBJ1-1	CASSLVLVGNTEAFF	TGTGCCAGCAGCTTAGTTCTGGTCGGGAACACTGAAGCTTTCTTT
TRBD2	TRBV19	.	TRBJ2-3	CASSASGDTDTQYF	TGTGCCAGTAGTGCAAGCGGGGACACAGATACGCAGTATTTT
.	TRBV5-8	few	TRBJ1-3	CASSLHSGNTIYF	TGTGCCAGCAGCTTACACTCTGGAAACACCATATATTTT
.	TRBV5-1	few	TRBJ2-1	CASSLTGSSYNEQFF	TGCGCCAGCAGCTTGACAGGGAGCTCCTACAATGAGCAGTTCTTC
.	TRBV5-6	few	TRBJ2-3	CASSLVTVSTDTQYF	TGTGCCAGCAGCTTGGTGACTGTCAGCACAGATACGCAGTATTTT
TRBD2	TRBV9	.	TRBJ2-1	CASSVVGGGEQFF	TGTGCCAGCAGCGTGGTCGGGGGGGGTGAGCAGTTCTTC
TRBD1	TRBV2	.	TRBJ1-1	CASSEGTGGRRTEAFF	TGTGCCAGCAGTGAAGGGACAGGGGGGAGGAGAACTGAAGCTTTCTTT
.	TRBV28	once	TRBJ2-3	CASSPSMGASTDTQYF	TGTGCCAGCAGTCCATCGATGGGGGCTAGCACAGATACGCAGTATTTT
.	TRBV5-1	once	TRBJ2-1	CASGETSYNEQFF	TGCGCCAGCGGGGAGACCTCCTACAATGAGCAGTTCTTC
TRBD1	TRBV18	.	TRBJ1-2	CASSRDRDYGYTF	TGTGCCAGCTCACGGGACAGGGACTATGGCTACACCTTC
TRBD1	TRBV10-2	.	TRBJ1-2	CASSESSGGWYGYTF	TGCGCCAGCAGTGAGTCCTCAGGGGGATGGTATGGCTACACCTTC
.	TRBV28	.	TRBJ2-5	CASTPMDYPLETQYF	TGTGCCAGCACCCCAATGGACTACCCCTTGGAGACCCAGTACTTC
.	TRBV2	.	TRBJ2-6	CASSDAMSGANVLTF	TGTGCCAGCAGTGATGCTATGTCGGGGGCCAACGTCCTGACTTTC
TRBD2	TRBV4-1	.	TRBJ2-1	CASSHPTGLAGVEAYNEQFF	TGCGCCAGCAGCCACCCGACGGGACTAGCGGGAGTTGAAGCCTACAATGAGCAGTTCTTC